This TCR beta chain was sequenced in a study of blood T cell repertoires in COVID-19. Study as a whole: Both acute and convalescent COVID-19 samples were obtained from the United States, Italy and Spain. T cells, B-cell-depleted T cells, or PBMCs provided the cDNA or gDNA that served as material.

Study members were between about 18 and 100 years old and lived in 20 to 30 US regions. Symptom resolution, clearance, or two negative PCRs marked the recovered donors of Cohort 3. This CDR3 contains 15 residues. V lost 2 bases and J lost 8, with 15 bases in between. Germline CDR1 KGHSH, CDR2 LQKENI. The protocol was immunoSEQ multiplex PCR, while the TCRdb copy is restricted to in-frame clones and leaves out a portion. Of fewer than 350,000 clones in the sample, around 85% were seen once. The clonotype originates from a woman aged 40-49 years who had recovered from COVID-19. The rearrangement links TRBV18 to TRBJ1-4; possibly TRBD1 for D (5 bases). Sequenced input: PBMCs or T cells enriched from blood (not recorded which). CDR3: CASSPGTGEREKLFF. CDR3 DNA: TGTGCCAGCTCACCAGGAACAGGCGAAAGGGAAAAACTGTTTTTT.